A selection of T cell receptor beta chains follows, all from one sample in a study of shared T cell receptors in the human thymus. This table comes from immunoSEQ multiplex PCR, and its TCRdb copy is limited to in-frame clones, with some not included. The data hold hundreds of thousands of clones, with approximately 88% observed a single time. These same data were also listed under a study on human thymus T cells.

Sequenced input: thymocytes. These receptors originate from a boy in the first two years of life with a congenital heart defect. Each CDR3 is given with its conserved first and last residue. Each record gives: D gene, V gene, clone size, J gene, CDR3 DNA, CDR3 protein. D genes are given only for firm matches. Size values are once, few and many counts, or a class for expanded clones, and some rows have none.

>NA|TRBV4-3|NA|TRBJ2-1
TGCGCCAGCAGCCGACAGTGGATGGGCAGCCCAGACAATGAGCAGTTCTTC
CASSRQWMGSPDNEQFF
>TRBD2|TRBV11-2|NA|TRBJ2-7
TGTGCCAGCAGCTTAGATCCCGGGACTAGCGGGGGTTACGAGCAGTACTTC
CASSLDPGTSGGYEQYF
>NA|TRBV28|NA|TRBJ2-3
TGTGCCAGCGGATACAGGGGCACAGATACGCAGTATTTT
CASGYRGTDTQYF
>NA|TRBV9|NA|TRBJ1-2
TGTGCCAGCAGCACCCGGGGGGCCTATGGCTACACCTTC
CASSTRGAYGYTF
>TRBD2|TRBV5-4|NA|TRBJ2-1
TGTGCCAGCAGCTTGGGACTAGCGACGAAGGTCGATGAGCAGTTCTTC
CASSLGLATKVDEQFF
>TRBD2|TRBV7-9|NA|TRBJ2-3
TGTGCCACCAGGACTAGCGGGGGCACAGATACGCAGTATTTT
CATRTSGGTDTQYF
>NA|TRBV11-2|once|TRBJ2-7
TGTGCCAGCAGCTTAGATCGCGACAGGTCCTACGAGCAGTACTTC
CASSLDRDRSYEQYF
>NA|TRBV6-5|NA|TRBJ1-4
TGTGCCAGCAGGAAGGCCTCTAGGCCCGAAAAACTGTTTTTT
CASRKASRPEKLFF
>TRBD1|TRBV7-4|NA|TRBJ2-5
TGTGCCAGCACCATGATGACAGGGAGAGGAGGCGAGACCCAGTACTTC
CASTMMTGRGGETQYF
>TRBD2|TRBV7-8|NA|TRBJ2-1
TGTGCCAGCAGCTTTGGGACAGGACCGCTGAGCGGGAGGGCCAGATACAATGAGCAGTTCTTC
CASSFGTGPLSGRARYNEQFF
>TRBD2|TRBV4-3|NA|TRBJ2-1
TGCGCCAGCAGCCAAGATCCCGGCGGGAGGGTTTGGGAGCAGTTCTTC
CASSQDPGGRVWEQFF
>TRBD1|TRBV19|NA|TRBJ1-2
TGTGCCAGTAGCCGAAGACAGGGTAGTGCCTATGGCTACACCTTC
CASSRRQGSAYGYTF
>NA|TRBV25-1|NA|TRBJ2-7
TGTGCCAGCAGTGAGCAGGTCCCGGGAGATCCCTACGAGCAGTACTTC
CASSEQVPGDPYEQYF
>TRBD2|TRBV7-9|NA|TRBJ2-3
TGTGCCAGCAGCCAGGGCGGGAGAGGAACAGATACGCAGTATTTT
CASSQGGRGTDTQYF
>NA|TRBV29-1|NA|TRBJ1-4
TGCAGCGTTGGGACAAATGAAAAACTGTTTTTT
CSVGTNEKLFF
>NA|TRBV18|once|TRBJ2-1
TGTGCCAGCTCACCAACAGGGGGGGCCTACAATGAGCAGTTCTTC
CASSPTGGAYNEQFF
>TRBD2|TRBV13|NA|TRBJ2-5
TGTGCCAGCAGCTTAGTACTAGCGGGAGAGGCAGAGACCCAGTACTTC
CASSLVLAGEAETQYF
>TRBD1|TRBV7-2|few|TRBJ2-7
TGTGCCAGCAGCTGGGACAGACCCTACGAGCAGTACTTC
CASSWDRPYEQYF
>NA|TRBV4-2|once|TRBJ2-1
TGTGCCAGCAGCCACACTAGGACGACCTACAATGAGCAGTTCTTC
CASSHTRTTYNEQFF
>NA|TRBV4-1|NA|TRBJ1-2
TGCGCCAGCAGCCAAGATAGCCAGGACTCCTCTAACTATGGCTACACCTTC
CASSQDSQDSSNYGYTF
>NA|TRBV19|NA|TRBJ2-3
TGTGCCAGTAGTATAGCGGTCGGGGACACAGATACGCAGTATTTT
CASSIAVGDTDTQYF
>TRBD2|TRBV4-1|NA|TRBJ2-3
TGCGCCAGCAGCCCCCGGGGAGCGGGAAAGACAGATACGCAGTATTTT
CASSPRGAGKTDTQYF
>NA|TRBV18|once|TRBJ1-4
TGTGCCAGCTCACCACCGGAAGGAATGAAGCAGGTTAATGAAAAACTGTTTTTT
CASSPPEGMKQVNEKLFF
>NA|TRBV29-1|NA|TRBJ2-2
TGCAGCGTTGAAGTTAGCCCCTCGGGGACACTGAGTACCGGGGAGCTGTTTTTT
CSVEVSPSGTLSTGELFF
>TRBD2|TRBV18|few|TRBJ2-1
TGTGCCAGCTCCCCCGGGACTAGCGGCAATGAGCAGTTCTTC
CASSPGTSGNEQFF
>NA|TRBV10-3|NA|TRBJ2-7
TGTGCCATCAGTGAAGGAAGGAGCTACGAGCAGTACTTC
CAISEGRSYEQYF
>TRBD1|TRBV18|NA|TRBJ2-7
TGTGCCAGCTCACCCCTGGACAGGGGAAAGTACTTC
CASSPLDRGKYF
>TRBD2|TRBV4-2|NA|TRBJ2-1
TGTGCCAGCAGCCCTACCCCCCCTCGACTAGCGTTCGACAATGAGCAGTTCTTC
CASSPTPPRLAFDNEQFF
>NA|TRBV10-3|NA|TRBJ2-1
TGTGCCATCAGTGAGCAACCGACCAACGGAGGGAATGAGCAGTTCTTC
CAISEQPTNGGNEQFF
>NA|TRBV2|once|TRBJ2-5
TGTGCCAGCAGGTATCGGGGGCAAGAGACCCAGTACTTC
CASRYRGQETQYF
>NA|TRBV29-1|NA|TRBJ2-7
TGCAGCGTAACGGGTTGGCAAACCTACGAGCAGTACTTC
CSVTGWQTYEQYF
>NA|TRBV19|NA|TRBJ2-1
TGTGCCAGTAGTTCCCCCCGGGGGTACAATGAGCAGTTCTTC
CASSSPRGYNEQFF
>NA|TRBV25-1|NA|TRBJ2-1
TGTGCCAGCAGTGCCCCGTACAATGAGCAGTTCTTC
CASSAPYNEQFF
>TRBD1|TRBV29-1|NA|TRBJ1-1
TGCAGCGTTGAAGATGAGGGGGGACAGGGCCAAGATGCTTTCTTT
CSVEDEGGQGQDAFF
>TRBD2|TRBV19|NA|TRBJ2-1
TGTGCCAGTAGTATTGCGGGAGCCATCTCCTACAATGAGCAGTTCTTC
CASSIAGAISYNEQFF
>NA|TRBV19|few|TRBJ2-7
TGTGCCAGTAGTATAGATCGGTTAGCCCACGAGCAGTACTTC
CASSIDRLAHEQYF
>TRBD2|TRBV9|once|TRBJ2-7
TGTGCCAGCAGCGCCGGGACTAGCTCCTACGAGCAGTACTTC
CASSAGTSSYEQYF
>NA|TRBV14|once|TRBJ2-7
TGTGCCAGCAGCTATCGCGAGCAGTACTTC
CASSYREQYF
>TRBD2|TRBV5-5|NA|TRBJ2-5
TGTGCCAGCAGCTTCCCTAGCGGGAGGCCCAGGGAGACCCAGTACTTC
CASSFPSGRPRETQYF
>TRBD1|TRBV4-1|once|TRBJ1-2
TGCGCCAGCAGCCAAGCCCGGGACAGGGGAGAAGCTAACTATGGCTACACCTTC
CASSQARDRGEANYGYTF
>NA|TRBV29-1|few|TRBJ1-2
TGCAGCGGCGGCGGGCTCTATGGCTACACCTTC
CSGGGLYGYTF
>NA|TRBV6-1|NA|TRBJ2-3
TGTGCCAGCAGGAGAGGTGGTACGCAGTATTTT
CASRRGGTQYF
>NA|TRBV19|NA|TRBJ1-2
TGTGCCAGTAGTATCTCAGGGGAAATTCACTATGGCTACACCTTC
CASSISGEIHYGYTF
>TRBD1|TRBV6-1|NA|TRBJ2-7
TGTGCCAGCAGTGTCTCGCACCCTCCGGGACAGGGGGCGTTCGAGCAGTACTTC
CASSVSHPPGQGAFEQYF
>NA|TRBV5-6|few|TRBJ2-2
TGTGCCAGCAGCCCCAGTTCTTCCGGGGAGCTGTTTTTT
CASSPSSSGELFF
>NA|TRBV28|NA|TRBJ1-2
TGTGCCAGCAGTTTCCCGACAGGAAGGCTGAATGGCTACACCTTC
CASSFPTGRLNGYTF
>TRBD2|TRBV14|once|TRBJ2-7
TGTGCCAGCAGCCAAGGGACTAGCGGGACACCCGGCGAGCAGTACTTC
CASSQGTSGTPGEQYF
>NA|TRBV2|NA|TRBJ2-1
TGTGCCAGCAGTCCTAGTTTTGGCCCCCCCTACAATGAGCAGTTCTTC
CASSPSFGPPYNEQFF
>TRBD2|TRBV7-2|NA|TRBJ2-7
TGTGCCAGCAGTGCCCACGGGAGCGGGACTCGCAAGGGGGAGCAGTACTTC
CASSAHGSGTRKGEQYF
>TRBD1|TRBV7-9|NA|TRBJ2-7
TGTGCCAGCAGCTCGACAGGGTCCGTGGGGGACACCTACGAGCAGTACTTC
CASSSTGSVGDTYEQYF